Listed below are T cell receptor beta chains from one sample, sequenced in a study of cytomegalovirus exposure and HLA in healthy donors. Repertoires were generated with immunoSEQ multiplex PCR, while TCRdb's copy carries only in-frame clones and drops some. The table lists 90,000 to 120,000 clones, roughly 87% of them singletons. Specimen: PBMCs. The receptors were gathered from a man between 25 and 39 years old in good health and CMV-seropositive. Both conserved end residues are part of each CDR3. The D gene is left open where the match is weak. The size of a clone is reported for some rows only, either as once, few or many, or as a class for expanded clones.

v_gene: TRBV4-2
abundance: once
d_gene: -
j_gene: TRBJ2-2
CDR3aa: CASSPENRDAGELFF
CDR3nt: TGTGCCAGCAGCCCGGAGAACAGGGATGCCGGGGAGCTGTTTTTT

v_gene: TRBV5-1
abundance: -
d_gene: -
j_gene: TRBJ2-7
CDR3aa: CASSPGQTSSYEQYF
CDR3nt: TGCGCCAGCAGCCCTGGACAGACGAGCTCCTACGAGCAGTACTTC

v_gene: TRBV10-1
abundance: -
d_gene: -
j_gene: TRBJ1-1
CDR3aa: CASSDRGGDEAFF
CDR3nt: TGCGCCAGCAGTGACCGGGGAGGCGATGAAGCTTTCTTT

v_gene: TRBV6-6
abundance: -
d_gene: -
j_gene: TRBJ1-5
CDR3aa: CASSYSQSNQPQHF
CDR3nt: TGTGCCAGCAGTTACTCCCAGAGCAATCAGCCCCAGCATTTT

v_gene: TRBV18
abundance: -
d_gene: -
j_gene: TRBJ2-5
CDR3aa: CASSPSRGLQETQYF
CDR3nt: TGTGCCAGCTCACCCTCCAGGGGCCTTCAAGAGACCCAGTACTTC

v_gene: TRBV7-9
abundance: -
d_gene: -
j_gene: TRBJ2-7
CDR3aa: CSSSLTQGNYEQYF
CDR3nt: TGTTCCAGCAGCCTCACCCAGGGGAACTACGAGCAGTACTTC

v_gene: TRBV5-4
abundance: -
d_gene: TRBD1
j_gene: TRBJ1-2
CDR3aa: CASSFGQGAGGYTF
CDR3nt: TGTGCCAGCAGCTTCGGGCAGGGGGCTGGTGGCTACACCTTC

v_gene: TRBV6-6
abundance: -
d_gene: TRBD2
j_gene: TRBJ2-7
CDR3aa: CASSSGGAKSYEQYF
CDR3nt: TGTGCCAGCAGTTCGGGGGGGGCCAAATCCTACGAGCAGTACTTC

v_gene: TRBV5-1
abundance: -
d_gene: -
j_gene: TRBJ1-3
CDR3aa: CASSFHRDPNSGNTIYF
CDR3nt: TGCGCCAGCAGCTTCCACAGGGATCCTAACTCTGGAAACACCATATATTTT

v_gene: TRBV10-2
abundance: -
d_gene: TRBD1
j_gene: TRBJ2-3
CDR3aa: CASSDQGGTDTQYF
CDR3nt: TGCGCCAGCAGTGATCAGGGGGGCACAGATACGCAGTATTTT

v_gene: TRBV10-2
abundance: -
d_gene: -
j_gene: TRBJ2-1
CDR3aa: CASSEQGGNNEQFF
CDR3nt: TGCGCCAGCAGTGAACAGGGGGGGAACAATGAGCAGTTCTTC

v_gene: TRBV5-1
abundance: -
d_gene: -
j_gene: TRBJ2-3
CDR3aa: CASSQPGQPTDTQYF
CDR3nt: TGCGCCAGCAGCCAACCCGGACAGCCCACAGATACGCAGTATTTT

v_gene: TRBV7-8
abundance: -
d_gene: -
j_gene: TRBJ1-3
CDR3aa: CASSPEEVRGNTIYF
CDR3nt: TGTGCCAGCAGCCCGGAGGAGGTTAGGGGAAACACCATATATTTT

v_gene: TRBV7-9
abundance: -
d_gene: -
j_gene: TRBJ1-4
CDR3aa: CASSQDSNEKLFF
CDR3nt: TGTGCCAGCAGCCAAGACAGCAATGAAAAACTGTTTTTT

v_gene: TRBV5-8
abundance: once
d_gene: TRBD2
j_gene: TRBJ2-3
CDR3aa: CASSLMPTSVADTQYF
CDR3nt: TGTGCCAGCAGCTTGATGCCGACTAGCGTGGCAGATACGCAGTATTTT

v_gene: TRBV2
abundance: -
d_gene: -
j_gene: TRBJ1-4
CDR3aa: CASRKTDVGEKLFF
CDR3nt: TGTGCCAGCAGGAAGACAGACGTCGGCGAAAAACTGTTTTTT

v_gene: TRBV6-6
abundance: few
d_gene: TRBD1
j_gene: TRBJ1-4
CDR3aa: CASSDRGGEKLFF
CDR3nt: TGTGCCAGCAGTGACAGGGGGGGTGAAAAACTGTTTTTT

v_gene: TRBV7-2
abundance: -
d_gene: -
j_gene: TRBJ2-1
CDR3aa: CASGRGISYNEQFF
CDR3nt: TGTGCCAGCGGCCGGGGAATTTCCTACAATGAGCAGTTCTTC

v_gene: TRBV15
abundance: -
d_gene: TRBD1
j_gene: TRBJ1-1
CDR3aa: CATSNNRGRNTEAFF
CDR3nt: TGTGCCACCAGCAATAACAGGGGGAGAAACACTGAAGCTTTCTTT

v_gene: TRBV10-3
abundance: -
d_gene: TRBD1
j_gene: TRBJ2-1
CDR3aa: CAITGTGGLEQFF
CDR3nt: TGTGCCATCACCGGGACAGGGGGCCTTGAGCAGTTCTTC

v_gene: TRBV11-2
abundance: -
d_gene: -
j_gene: TRBJ2-7
CDR3aa: CASSLSGYEQYF
CDR3nt: TGTGCCAGCAGCTTATCCGGCTACGAGCAGTACTTC

v_gene: TRBV27
abundance: once
d_gene: -
j_gene: TRBJ2-7
CDR3aa: CASSSHLGQGEQYF
CDR3nt: TGTGCCAGCAGCTCACATTTGGGGCAGGGTGAGCAGTACTTC

v_gene: TRBV4-2
abundance: -
d_gene: TRBD2
j_gene: TRBJ2-5
CDR3aa: CASSQDTSGGAPGQETQYF
CDR3nt: TGTGCCAGCAGCCAAGATACTAGCGGGGGCGCCCCGGGACAAGAGACCCAGTACTTC

v_gene: TRBV1
abundance: -
d_gene: -
j_gene: TRBJ2-7
CDR3aa: CTSSQDPHYEQYF
CDR3nt: TGCACCAGCAGCCAAGATCCCCACTACGAGCAGTACTTC

v_gene: TRBV7-8
abundance: once
d_gene: TRBD2
j_gene: TRBJ2-2
CDR3aa: CASSLARAGAGELFF
CDR3nt: TGTGCCAGCAGCTTAGCGCGAGCGGGGGCCGGGGAGCTGTTTTTT

v_gene: TRBV30
abundance: few
d_gene: -
j_gene: TRBJ1-6
CDR3aa: CAWSASEGSPLHF
CDR3nt: TGTGCCTGGAGTGCCTCGGAGGGATCACCCCTCCACTTT

v_gene: TRBV5-4
abundance: -
d_gene: -
j_gene: TRBJ1-2
CDR3aa: CASSPKPGKDYGYTF
CDR3nt: TGTGCCAGCAGCCCCAAGCCGGGGAAGGACTATGGCTACACCTTC

v_gene: TRBV25-1
abundance: -
d_gene: -
j_gene: TRBJ2-3
CDR3aa: CASSTPSLDTQYF
CDR3nt: TGTGCCAGCAGTACACCGTCGCTAGATACGCAGTATTTT

v_gene: TRBV19
abundance: -
d_gene: TRBD2
j_gene: TRBJ2-1
CDR3aa: CASSALAGYNEQFF
CDR3nt: TGTGCCAGTAGTGCACTAGCGGGGTACAATGAGCAGTTCTTC

v_gene: TRBV5-4
abundance: few
d_gene: TRBD2
j_gene: TRBJ2-5
CDR3aa: CASSSAGGPQETQYF
CDR3nt: TGTGCCAGCAGCTCCGCGGGGGGCCCACAGGAGACCCAGTACTTC

v_gene: TRBV6-5
abundance: once
d_gene: -
j_gene: TRBJ1-1
CDR3aa: CASARDFTTEAFF
CDR3nt: TGTGCCAGCGCGAGGGACTTTACCACTGAAGCTTTCTTT